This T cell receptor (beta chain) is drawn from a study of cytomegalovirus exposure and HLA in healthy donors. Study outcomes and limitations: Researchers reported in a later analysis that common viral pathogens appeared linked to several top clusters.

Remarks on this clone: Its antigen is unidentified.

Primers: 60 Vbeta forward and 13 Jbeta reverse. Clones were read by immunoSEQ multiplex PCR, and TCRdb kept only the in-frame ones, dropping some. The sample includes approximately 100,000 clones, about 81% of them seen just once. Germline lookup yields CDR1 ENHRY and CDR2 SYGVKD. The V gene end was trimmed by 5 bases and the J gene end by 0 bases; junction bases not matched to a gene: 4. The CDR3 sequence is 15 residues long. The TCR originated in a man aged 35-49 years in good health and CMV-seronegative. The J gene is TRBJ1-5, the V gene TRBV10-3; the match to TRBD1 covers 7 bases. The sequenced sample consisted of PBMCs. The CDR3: CAISYGQDSNQPQHF. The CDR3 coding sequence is TGTGCCATCAGTTACGGACAGGATAGCAATCAGCCCCAGCATTTT.